This passage covers 11 T cell receptor beta chains from one sample sequenced in a study of blood T cells in healthy people across ages (dated by TCRdb to about 2015). The library was obtained by 5' RACE. The sample was run on an Illumina HiSeq 2500. The second PCR ran for about 7 to 11 cycles and used a J-beta primer mix along with a sample-barcoded 5' primer. TCRdb redid the processing of the public reads, applying fastp at Q25 and MiXCR, and retained in-frame beta chains. Every CDR3 protein is listed once, alongside the most common genes and DNA of its rows. The sample table holds around 820,000 distinct CDR3 sequences, of which around 25% were seen once. The ten largest make up under 4% of the sample. The sample was also reused in another study, on T cells of mothers and their children.

Sequencing used blood. These receptors were collected from a boy aged 5 to 17 in good health.

This clonotype appeared a few times. The rearrangement uses TRBV29-1 and TRBJ2-2, with 9 bases aligning to TRBD1. The CDR3 totals 13 residues. The V gene end was trimmed by 8 bases and the J gene end by 7 bases; junction bases not matched to a gene: 8. CDR1 and CDR2 (germline): SQVTM, ANQGSEA. CDR3 loop: CSYRTGEIGELFF. CDR3 nucleotide sequence: TGCAGCTACCGGACAGGGGAGATCGGGGAGCTGTTTTTT.

This clonotype was seen many times. The chain is built from TRBV2 and TRBJ1-1; D is undetermined. The V end was cut by 3 bases, the J end by 1 base, with 6 bases between. CDR3 size: 13 residues. The germline gives CDR1 SNHLY, CDR2 FYNNEI. The CDR3 is CASSDDGNTEAFF. DNA for the CDR3: TGTGCCAGCAGTGATGATGGGAACACTGAAGCTTTCTTT.

The J gene is TRBJ1-4, the V gene TRBV29-1; D gene unclear. The CDR3 spans 12 residues. Deletions cut 6 bases from V and 7 bases from J, with 12 bases between. The germline V gene encodes CDR1 SQVTM and CDR2 ANQGSEA. The CDR3 DNA reads as TGCAGCGTGGATGAGAGTGGTGAAAAACTGTTTTTT. It yields the protein CSVDESGEKLFF. Filled out from reference TRBV29-1 and TRBJ1-4, the complete variable domain reads SAVISQKPSRDICQRGTSLTIQCQVDSQVTMMFWYRQQPGQSLTLIATANQGSEATYESGFVIDKFPISRPNLTFSTLTVSNMSPEDSSIYLCSVDESGEKLFFGSGTQLSVL.

This clonotype was picked up many times. The rearrangement joins TRBV28 to TRBJ2-1; D perhaps matches TRBD2 (5 bases). V lost 6 bases and J 6 bases, leaving 9 bases between the germline ends. The CDR3 has 12 residues. Germline lookup yields CDR1 MDHEN and CDR2 SYDVKM. The CDR3 loop reads CASSLSGNEQFF. The CDR3 DNA is TGTGCCAGCAGCCTAAGCGGCAATGAGCAGTTCTTC.

Written as DNA, the CDR3 is TGTGCCAGCAGTCTCTCGGGACTCGAGGGAAATGAGCAGTTCTTC. This codes for CASSLSGLEGNEQFF. The chain links TRBV6-5 to TRBJ2-5; TRBD2 might be the D (6 bases). With the DNA end fitting TRBJ2-1 better, the J assignment may be wrong. This CDR3 contains 15 residues. Germline V gene lookup returns CDR1 MNHEY and CDR2 SVGAGI.

The rearrangement joins TRBV7-2 to TRBJ1-2; D possibly corresponds to TRBD1 (6 bases). Per the germline V gene, CDR1 is SGHTA and CDR2 is FQGNSA. The CDR3 loop spans 16 amino acids. The V gene lost 4 bases and the J gene lost 8 bases, with 23 bases spanning the gap. The CDR3 nucleotides read TGTGCCAGCAGCTCATCCTCCGGGACACGGATGTGGGGCTACACCTTC. Amino acid sequence: CASSSSSGTRMWGYTF.

This clonotype turned up a few times. V usage is TRBV3-1 and J usage is TRBJ1-5, with D tentatively TRBD1 (5 bases). Per germline, CDR1 LGHDT and CDR2 YNNKEL (reference sequence). The germline V and J ends were trimmed by 3 bases and 3 bases, with 9 bases remaining between them. The CDR3 consists of 14 residues. DNA for the CDR3: TGTGCCAGCAGCCATGGTGGGGCCAATCAGCCCCAGCATTTT. The encoded protein is CASSHGGANQPQHF. Using reference TRBV3-1 and TRBJ1-5 for the parts outside the CDR3, the full variable domain is DTAVSQTPKYLVTQMGNDKSIKCEQNLGHDTMYWYKQDSKKFLKIMFSYNNKELIINETVPNRFSPKSPDKAHLNLHINSLELGDSAVYFCASSHGGANQPQHFGDGTRLSIL.

The table lists this clonotype with a few counts. The chain employs TRBV11-2 and TRBJ1-3, with D possibly being TRBD1 (5 bases). The germline CDR1 and CDR2 sequences are SGHAT and FQNNGV. Trimming took 5 bases from V and 7 from J, leaving 21 bases between them. CDR3 length equals 16 residues. CDR3 DNA: TGTGCCAGCAGCCGCCCATCAGGGATGAGAGAGAACACCATATATTTT. Its translation: CASSRPSGMRENTIYF.

This clonotype was observed a few times. The gene calls are TRBV28 and TRBJ1-1; no definite D call. CDR1 MDHEN and CDR2 SYDVKM come from the germline V gene. Trimming shortened V by 5 bases and J by 8 bases, and 9 bases separated the two germline ends. This CDR3 is 11 amino acids long. The CDR3 is CASSQIPEAFF. The CDR3 region has the DNA TGTGCCAGCAGTCAAATCCCCGAAGCTTTCTTT.

This clonotype was seen more than once but under ten times. CDR3 sequence (DNA): TGTGCCAGCAGGGGAGGGAGTGGCAATCAGCCCCAGCATTTT. It specifies CASRGGSGNQPQHF. The chain joins TRBV12-3 or TRBV12-4 to TRBJ1-5; D is undetermined. Trimming removed 6 bases at V and 2 bases at J, with 11 bases between. The CDR3 covers 14 residues.

The chain uses TRBV9 and TRBJ1-4; D unresolved. V was shortened by 2 bases and J by 0 bases, with 8 bases between the two germline ends. CDR1 and CDR2 (germline): SGDLS, YYNGEE. This CDR3 is 15 amino acids long. The CDR3 reads CASSVGPSTNEKLFF. The CDR3 nucleotides read TGTGCCAGCAGCGTTGGGCCTTCAACTAATGAAAAACTGTTTTTT.